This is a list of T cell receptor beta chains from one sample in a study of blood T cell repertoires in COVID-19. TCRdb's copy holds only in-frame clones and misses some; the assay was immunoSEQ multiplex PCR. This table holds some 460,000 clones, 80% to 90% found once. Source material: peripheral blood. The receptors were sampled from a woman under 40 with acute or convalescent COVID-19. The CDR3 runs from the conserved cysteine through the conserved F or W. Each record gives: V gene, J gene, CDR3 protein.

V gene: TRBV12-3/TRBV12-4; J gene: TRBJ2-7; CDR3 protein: CASRLGPSYEQYF
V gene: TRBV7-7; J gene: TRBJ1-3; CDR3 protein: CASEGRGDSGNTIYF
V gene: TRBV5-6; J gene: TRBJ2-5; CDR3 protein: CASSLLLAIETQYF
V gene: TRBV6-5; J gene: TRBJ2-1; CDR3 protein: CASTQGAWGQFF
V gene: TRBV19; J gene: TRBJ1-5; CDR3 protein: CASRPGGWTNQPQHF
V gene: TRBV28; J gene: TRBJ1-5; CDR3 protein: CASSVFRDNQPQHF
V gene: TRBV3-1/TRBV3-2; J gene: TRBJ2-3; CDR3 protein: CASSPPSGEITDTQYF
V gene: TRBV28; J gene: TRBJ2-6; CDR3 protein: CASSSMALNSGANVLTF
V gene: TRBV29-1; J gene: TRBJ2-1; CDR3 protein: CSVDSGFSSYNEQFF
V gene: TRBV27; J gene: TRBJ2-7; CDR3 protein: CASSPRDRDPHEQYF
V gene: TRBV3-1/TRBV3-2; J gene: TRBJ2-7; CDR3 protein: CASSQKRWTSGATYEQYF
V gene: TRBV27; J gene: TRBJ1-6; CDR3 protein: CASTRSGNSPLHF
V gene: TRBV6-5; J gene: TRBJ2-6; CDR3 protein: CASSYSGGSGANVLTF
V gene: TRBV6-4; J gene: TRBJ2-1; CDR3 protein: CATPPPDNEQFF
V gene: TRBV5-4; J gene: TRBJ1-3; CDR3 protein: CASSPGVSSGNTIYF
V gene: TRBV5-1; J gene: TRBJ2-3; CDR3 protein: CASSTGTGFTDTQYF
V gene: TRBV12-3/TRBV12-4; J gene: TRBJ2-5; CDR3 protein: CASSPGGETQYF
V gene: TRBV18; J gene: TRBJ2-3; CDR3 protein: CASSPPVPSRGADTQYF
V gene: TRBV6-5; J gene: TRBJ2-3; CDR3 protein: CASRLGRIPDTQYF
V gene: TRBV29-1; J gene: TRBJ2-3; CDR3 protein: CSVEGQGVDTQYF
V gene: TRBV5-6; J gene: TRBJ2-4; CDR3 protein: CASSKGQGANIQYF
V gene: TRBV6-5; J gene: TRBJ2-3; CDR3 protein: CASSITSGEYTQYF
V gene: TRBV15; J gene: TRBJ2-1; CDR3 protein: CATSRDRLANEQFF
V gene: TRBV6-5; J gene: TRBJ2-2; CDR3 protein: CASSYADYTGELFF
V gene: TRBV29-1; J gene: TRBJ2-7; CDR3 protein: CSVEEAGPTYEQYF
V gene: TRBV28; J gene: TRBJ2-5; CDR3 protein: CASSSPTSLRETQYF
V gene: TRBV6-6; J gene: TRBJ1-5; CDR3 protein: CASSYGRGQPQHF